Shown below are 2 T cell receptor beta chains from a single sample sequenced in a study of CD8+CD57+ T cells in acquired aplastic anemia. Profiles of TCR beta VDJ and CDR3 were generated from a genomic DNA template. TCRdb reanalysed the reads using MiXCR and keeps one entry per CDR3 protein. The data hold approximately 130,000 distinct CDR3 sequences, with roughly two fifths observed a single time. Sequences were obtained from sorted CD4+, CD8+, or CD8+CD57+ T cells (not recorded which) from PBMCs. These receptors were taken from a human donor in good health, serving as a control.

The chain joins TRBV2 to TRBJ2-7; D gene unclear. The CDR3 has 14 amino acids. Germline V gene lookup returns CDR1 SNHLY and CDR2 FYNNEI. V lost 1 base to trimming and J lost 4 bases, with 11 bases between them. The CDR3 DNA follows: TGTGCCAGCAGTGAAGGGAGCACCTCTTACGAGCAGTACTTC. Residues: CASSEGSTSYEQYF.

This clonotype has a count of ten or more. V is TRBV5-4 and J is TRBJ1-1; unclear D gene. There are 19 residues in the CDR3. CDR1 is SGHNT, CDR2 YYREEE, per germline (reference sequence). V shed 4 bases and J shed 2 bases, with 27 bases lying between them. The chain's CDR3 is CASSHLRFSTFDLNTEAFF. In DNA, the CDR3 is TGTGCCAGCAGCCATCTTAGATTTTCGACCTTCGACCTTAACACTGAAGCTTTCTTT. The full variable domain, with the rest looked up from reference TRBV5-4 and TRBJ1-1, is ETGVTQSPTHLIKTRGQQVTLRCSSQSGHNTVSWYQQALGQGPQFIFQYYREEENGRGNFPPRFSGLQFPNYSSELNVNALELDDSALYLCASSHLRFSTFDLNTEAFFGQGTRLTVV.